The present T cell receptor (beta chain) was sequenced within a study of T cells in Graves' hyperthyroidism and ophthalmopathy. Study overall: Upon initial diagnosis and before any treatment, peripheral blood was collected.

General study points: Most clonotypes expanded in the thyroid (above 0.001) were also present in blood.

There were TCR beta CDR3 regions amplified from RNA transcripts. TCR CDR3 regions were first amplified by RT-PCR with HTBI primers. Using its own MiXCR run on the multiplex PCR reads, TCRdb lists one record per CDR3 protein. The sample has approximately 600,000 distinct CDR3 sequences, approximately 14% seen once. This clonotype was counted many times. The antigen is not known. Looked up from germline, CDR1 is GTSNPN and CDR2 is SVGIG (reference sequence). V was pared by 4 bases and J by 3 bases, with 14 bases between. The CDR3 contains 14 residues. Diagnosing involved the use of clinical symptoms, serum thyroxine and TRAb, thyroid ultrasound and orbital computed tomography.

This TCR was sampled from a woman between 18 and 29 years old with Graves' ophthalmopathy. The V call is TRBV30, the J call TRBJ2-3; D gene uncertain. Material: blood. Here the CDR3 DNA reads TGTGCCTGGACCTTGACGAGGCTGACAGATACGCAGTATTTT. Translated: CAWTLTRLTDTQYF.